This T cell receptor beta chain was retrieved from a study of T cell responses to AZD1222 COVID-19 vaccine. Trimming shortened V by 6 bases and J by 3 bases, and 12 bases separated the two germline ends. The CDR3 loop spans 13 amino acids. Germline V gene sequence: CDR1 SGHRS, CDR2 YFSETQ. In its sample, this clone was seen a few times. What it recognizes is unknown. This table comes from immunoSEQ multiplex PCR, and its TCRdb copy is limited to in-frame clones, with some not included. This sample yields about 180,000 clones, of which just over 85% are seen a single time; 0.49% belongs to the top ten. Study findings and constraints: The study sampled repertoires only after the peak T cell response. Variant regions that are unmutated are reportedly the target of nearly half of spike-specific TCRs. Most donors were white British and more were female, and clonal diversity was possibly underestimated.

The sample here was peripheral blood, taken on day 0 of AZD1222 vaccination. This chain joins TRBV5-1 and TRBJ1-2; D is unresolved. This clonotype was sampled from an adult in good health. The DNA of the CDR3 is TGCGCCAGCACCCCAAACGGGGACTATGGCTACACCTTC. This translates into CASTPNGDYGYTF.